The subject of this entry is one T cell receptor beta chain. This entry belongs to a study of shared clonotypes between healthy human individuals. The CDR3 runs to 15 residues. V shed 0 bases and J shed 5 bases, with 13 bases lying between them. Germline V lookup: CDR1 SGHRS, CDR2 YFSETQ. Unsorted PBMC contributed 300 ng DNA, tens of thousands of T cell genomes, to each replicate PCR. Ten immunoSEQ deep assay plates were used by the authors to sequence unsorted PBMC DNA. In the original workflow: As immunoSEQ supplied junction-only sequences (without quality scores), filtering differed. TCRdb's table, derived via immunoSEQ multiplex PCR, lists solely in-frame clones and lacks some. Clonal size and the V and J genes are those of that table, whereas D and trimming came from the DNA. The table has more than 450,000 clones, approximately 79% seen once; the top ten hold roughly 13%. The study drew its donors from healthy HIV-negative adults without recent acute infections or vaccinations.

This clonotype originated in a middle-aged woman in good health. Some clones in this sample may be carry-over from other donors' samples. The chain couples TRBV5-1 to TRBJ2-3, with a tentative D call TRBD2 (6 bases). Sequencing input: PBMCs. The DNA of the CDR3 is TGCGCCAGCAGCTTGGTGTCGCGGGAACAAGATACGCAGTATTTT. This gives the protein CASSLVSREQDTQYF.